The count of the clone carrying this TCR beta chain is one. The antigen is undetermined. Germline CDR1 and CDR2: SGHNT and YENEEA. The length of the CDR3 is 15 residues. Trimming left V 5 bases short and J 0 bases short, with 11 bases between. These data are taken from a study of cytomegalovirus exposure and HLA in healthy donors. Across the whole study: Some 91 million unique TCRs from HLA-typed donors were held in an early release of data. Study-wide results and limits: There were around 160 TCR beta chains listed as cytomegalovirus-associated.

With 60 Vbeta and 13 Jbeta primers, the PCR was carried out. Generated by immunoSEQ multiplex PCR, the TCRdb table keeps only in-frame clones and is missing some. Of 200,000 to 250,000 clones in the sample, 75% to 90% are singletons; the top ten hold around 1%. The sequence derives from a woman between 18 and 29 years old in good health and CMV-seronegative. Sample: PBMCs. This chain uses TRBV11-3 with TRBJ2-1; D gene unclear. CDR3 protein: CASSRESSSYNEQFF. The DNA for the CDR3 is TGTGCCAGCAGCCGCGAGTCGAGCTCCTACAATGAGCAGTTCTTC.